These T cell receptor beta chains were read from a single sample in a study of T cells in Graves' hyperthyroidism and ophthalmopathy. TCRdb redid the calling of the multiplex PCR reads with MiXCR, one entry per CDR3 protein. The repertoire holds a few hundred thousand distinct CDR3 sequences, with about half as singletons. The sample taken for sequencing was peripheral blood or thyroid tissue (not recorded which). These receptors came from an adult woman with Graves' disease, either hyperthyroidism or ophthalmopathy (not recorded which). Each CDR3 is given with its conserved first and last residue. A D gene is named only where the DNA matches it firmly. Clone size appears in some rows only: once, few, many, or a class for an expanded clone.

d_gene	abundance	v_gene	len	j_gene	CDR3aa	CDR3nt
TRBD2	.	TRBV7-3	15	TRBJ2-3	CASSPLAGVGDTQYF	TGTGCCAGCAGCCCTCTAGCGGGAGTGGGAGATACGCAGTATTTT
.	once	TRBV6-1	12	TRBJ1-4	CASSLGDEKLFF	TGTGCCAGCAGCCTGGGGGATGAAAAACTGTTTTTT
TRBD1	.	TRBV29-1	13	TRBJ1-2	CSARQGGNYGYTF	TGCAGCGCACGACAGGGTGGCAACTATGGCTACACCTTC
.	.	TRBV10-3	12	TRBJ1-2	CAISDPRPGDTF	TGTGCCATCAGCGATCCCCGACCGGGGGACACCTTC
TRBD1	many	TRBV7-9	14	TRBJ2-5	CASSLRDSQETQYF	TGTGCCAGCAGCCTCCGGGACAGTCAAGAGACCCAGTACTTC
.	many	TRBV2	16	TRBJ1-1	CASSEALVAGLTEAFF	TGTGCCAGCAGTGAAGCTCTTGTGGCAGGGCTCACTGAAGCTTTCTTT
.	.	TRBV5-1	9	TRBJ1-6	CASGLSSHF	TGCGCCAGCGGCTTGAGTAGCCACTTT
.	.	TRBV11-2	14	TRBJ2-1	CASSLRDLYNEQFF	TGTGCCAGCAGCTTACGGGACCTATACAATGAGCAGTTCTTC
.	.	TRBV10-3	15	TRBJ2-7	CASSFHGQGTYEQYF	TGTGCCAGCAGCTTCCACGGGCAGGGTACCTACGAGCAGTACTTC
.	many	TRBV12-3/TRBV12-4	14	TRBJ1-1	CASTPGRRATEAFF	TGTGCCAGCACACCAGGGAGACGGGCCACTGAAGCTTTCTTT
.	.	TRBV6-5	12	TRBJ1-4	CASSGKREKLFF	TGTGCCAGCTCAGGGAAGAGGGAAAAACTGTTTTTT
.	many	TRBV12-3/TRBV12-4	15	TRBJ2-7	CASSFLRGAKDEQYF	TGTGCCAGCAGTTTCCTCCGGGGGGCGAAAGACGAGCAGTACTTC
TRBD2	many	TRBV11-2	16	TRBJ2-7	CASSEEWLAGDYEQYF	TGTGCCAGCAGCGAGGAGTGGCTAGCGGGAGACTACGAGCAGTACTTC
TRBD2	.	TRBV11-2	14	TRBJ2-7	CASSGWGLAVEQYF	TGTGCCAGCAGCGGGTGGGGACTAGCGGTCGAGCAGTACTTC
TRBD1	few	TRBV29-1	15	TRBJ2-7	CSVEDGQGVTYEQYF	TGCAGCGTTGAAGACGGACAGGGGGTCACCTACGAGCAGTACTTC
.	.	TRBV7-2	16	TRBJ1-3	CASSLSATGSGNTIYF	TGTGCCAGCAGCTTGTCCGCGACAGGCTCTGGAAACACCATATATTTT
TRBD1	.	TRBV5-1	17	TRBJ1-6	CASSLEAGQGNNSPLHF	TGCGCCAGCAGCTTGGAGGCGGGACAGGGGAATAATTCACCCCTCCACTTT
.	few	TRBV29-1	14	TRBJ1-2	CSVDLGMMDEGYTF	TGCAGCGTTGATCTGGGGATGATGGACGAGGGCTACACCTTC
.	.	TRBV28	13	TRBJ2-7	CASTLGADYEQYF	TGTGCCAGCACCCTAGGCGCGGACTACGAGCAGTACTTC
.	.	TRBV7-9	13	TRBJ1-6	CASSPAVRSPLHF	TGTGCCAGCAGCCCCGCGGTGCGGTCACCCCTCCACTTT
.	many	TRBV2	14	TRBJ1-1	CASSEGIGDTEAFF	TGTGCCAGCAGTGAAGGAATAGGGGACACTGAAGCTTTCTTT
.	many	TRBV11-3	11	TRBJ1-1	CASGLGAEAFF	TGTGCCAGCGGTCTCGGGGCTGAAGCTTTCTTT
.	.	TRBV20-1	15	TRBJ2-6	CSARGSGTGANVLTF	TGCAGTGCTAGAGGGTCAGGGACTGGGGCCAACGTCCTGACTTTC
.	few	TRBV10-2	14	TRBJ1-3	CASSDRQGGNTIYF	TGCGCCAGCAGTGACCGGCAGGGAGGAAACACCATATATTTT
.	few	TRBV28	12	TRBJ2-5	CASSLPDETQYF	TGTGCCAGCAGTTTACCCGATGAGACCCAGTACTTC
.	.	TRBV7-2	11	TRBJ1-2	CASSLDATRTF	TGTGCCAGCAGCCTGGACGCGACGAGGACCTTC
TRBD1	many	TRBV25-1	14	TRBJ1-2	CASSVRDSLYGYTF	TGTGCCAGCAGTGTCCGGGACAGTCTCTATGGCTACACCTTC
TRBD2	.	TRBV3-1	16	TRBJ2-2	CASSRNSGANTGELFF	TGTGCCAGCAGCCGTAACAGCGGGGCGAACACCGGGGAGCTGTTTTTT
.	many	TRBV25-1	14	TRBJ1-4	CASSEWTENEKLFF	TGTGCCAGCAGTGAATGGACGGAGAATGAAAAACTGTTTTTT
.	.	TRBV11-2	13	TRBJ2-7	CASSPGPGYEQYF	TGTGCCAGCAGCCCCGGACCGGGCTACGAGCAGTACTTC
.	many	TRBV20-1	15	TRBJ1-6	CSARLTGNYNSPLHF	TGCAGTGCGAGACTTACAGGGAACTATAATTCACCCCTCCACTTT
TRBD1	many	TRBV19	14	TRBJ1-1	CASSATGMNTEAFF	TGTGCCAGTAGCGCGACAGGGATGAACACTGAAGCTTTCTTT
.	.	TRBV7-9	13	TRBJ2-7	CASSSAHGGELYF	TGTGCCAGCAGCTCGGCCCACGGCGGGGAGCTGTACTTC
.	.	TRBV6-5	12	TRBJ1-1	CASSPPTTEAFF	TGTGCCAGCAGCCCCCCGACGACTGAAGCTTTCTTT
.	many	TRBV7-9	14	TRBJ2-6	CASTKPSGFGVLTF	TGTGCCAGCACTAAACCGTCAGGGTTCGGCGTCCTGACTTTC
.	once	TRBV10-3	16	TRBJ2-5	CAIGPPTGWMMETQYF	TGTGCCATCGGACCACCAACAGGGTGGATGATGGAGACCCAGTACTTC
TRBD1	.	TRBV2	15	TRBJ1-2	CASMPGQGYPYGYTF	TGTGCCAGCATGCCGGGACAGGGGTATCCCTATGGCTACACCTTC
.	many	TRBV12-3/TRBV12-4	13	TRBJ1-4	CASSPPSGEKLFF	TGTGCCAGCAGCCCTCCGTCGGGCGAAAAACTGTTTTTT
TRBD1	.	TRBV7-9	16	TRBJ1-5	CASSPIGTGGDQPQHF	TGTGCCAGCAGCCCTATCGGGACAGGGGGCGATCAGCCCCAGCATTTT
.	many	TRBV7-3	15	TRBJ1-6	CASSPKSSYNSPLHF	TGTGCCAGCAGCCCCAAGTCCTCCTATAATTCACCCCTCCACTTT
.	.	TRBV9	16	TRBJ1-2	CALSKESLVPVYGYTF	TGTGCCTTGTCCAAAGAAAGCTTAGTACCCGTCTATGGCTACACCTTC
TRBD2	.	TRBV30	12	TRBJ2-7	CGGLDGSYEQYF	TGTGGGGGACTAGACGGGAGCTACGAGCAGTACTTC
.	.	TRBV28	12	TRBJ2-5	CASRGGRGTQYF	TGTGCCAGCAGAGGGGGGCGCGGGACCCAGTACTTC
.	.	TRBV20-1	14	TRBJ2-5	CSARGPWGLETQYF	TGCAGTGCTAGAGGGCCGTGGGGGCTTGAGACCCAGTACTTC
.	few	TRBV6-1	12	TRBJ1-1	CASSERGLGAFF	TGTGCCAGCAGTGAGAGGGGCCTTGGGGCTTTCTTT
.	many	TRBV5-8	15	TRBJ1-5	CASSHGSITLQPQHF	TGTGCCAGCAGCCATGGGTCTATAACTTTACAGCCCCAGCATTTT